This TCR beta chain came from a study of blood T cell repertoires in COVID-19. Study information: COVID-19 samples collected from the United States, Italy and Spain covered acute and convalescent phases.

Profiled with immunoSEQ multiplex PCR; TCRdb holds only in-frame clones, not every one. The table includes around 180,000 clones, less than 85% detected once. Germline loops: CDR1 MGHDK, CDR2 SYGVNS. V lost 3 bases to trimming and J lost 4 bases; unmatched junction nucleotides: 5. The CDR3 contains 14 residues. This clonotype originated in a woman of 80 years or more with active or convalescent COVID-19. Sequencing was performed on peripheral blood. This chain connects TRBV25-1 to TRBJ1-1; TRBD1 matches at 7 bases. The CDR3 region has the DNA TGTGCCAGCAGTGAGACAGGGTGGCTCACTGAAGCTTTCTTT. Amino acids: CASSETGWLTEAFF.